This T cell receptor (beta chain) was recovered during a study of blood T cell repertoires in COVID-19. In germline, CDR1 is LGHDT, CDR2 YNNKEL (reference sequence). With 1 base clipped from V and 4 bases from J, the junction kept 5 bases outside the gene matches. The CDR3 extends over 15 amino acids. Clones were read by immunoSEQ multiplex PCR, and TCRdb kept only the in-frame ones, dropping some. The data contain around 300,000 clones, around 92% of them singletons. The V and J genes are TRBV3-1 (or the pseudogene TRBV3-2) and TRBJ1-2; TRBD1 agrees at 8 bases. The sequence came from a woman aged 55 to 70 who had recovered from COVID-19. Material for sequencing was PBMCs or T cells enriched from blood (not recorded which). CDR3 in amino acids: CASSQGTTGAYGYTF. CDR3 in DNA: TGTGCCAGCAGCCAAGGAACGACAGGGGCCTATGGCTACACCTTC.